This T cell receptor beta chain was found in a study of patients and donors after allogeneic stem cell transplantation. Looked up from germline, CDR1 is KGHSH and CDR2 is LQKENI. Trimming cost V 4 bases and J 7 bases; bases outside gene matches: 5. This CDR3 is built from 16 residues. MiXCR, run by TCRdb on the RT-PCR reads, gives a single entry per CDR3 protein. The data contain over 150,000 distinct CDR3 sequences, roughly 31% of them singletons. This chain connects TRBV18 to TRBJ1-6; 12 positions match TRBD1. What was sequenced was blood, either unsorted or a sorted T cell fraction (not recorded which). The receptor was derived from a human donor who was either an allogeneic HSCT recipient or a stem cell or donor lymphocyte infusion donor (not recorded which). It is not recorded whose cells these are; they may come from a transplant donor. DNA for the CDR3: TGTGCCAGCTCACTATCCGGGACAGGGGGCAATTCACCCCTCCACTTT. Its translation is CASSLSGTGGNSPLHF.